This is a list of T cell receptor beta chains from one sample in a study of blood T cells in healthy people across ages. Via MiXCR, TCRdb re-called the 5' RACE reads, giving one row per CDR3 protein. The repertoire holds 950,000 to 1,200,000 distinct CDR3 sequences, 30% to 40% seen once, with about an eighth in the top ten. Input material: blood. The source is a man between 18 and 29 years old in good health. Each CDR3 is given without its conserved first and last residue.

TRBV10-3,AIWWTEYQETQY
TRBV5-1,ASSPRRGSDYEQY
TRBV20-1,SAHKRDRFGEQF
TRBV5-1,TSSPSISGSSYSEQF
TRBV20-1,SARDRPGNYGYT
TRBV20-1,SAHGQGDSPLH
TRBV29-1,SVEDVVVEGRTYNEQF
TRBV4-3,ASSHSSFGEAF
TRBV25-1,ASSRALGRSADTQY
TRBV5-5,ASSPTGEGFGKLF
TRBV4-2,ASSQAETHLSPLH
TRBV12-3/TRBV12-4,ASSFFPGLDTGELF
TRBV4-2,ASSQREVINQPQH
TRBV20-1,SASSGDSGNTIY
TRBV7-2,ASSPRQAKGAF
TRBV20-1,SASLVAGGLQY
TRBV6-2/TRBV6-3,ASSSILETYRSGNTIY
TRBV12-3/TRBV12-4,AGDGRGDGYT